This is a list of T cell receptor beta chains from one sample in a study of OX40 agonist ivuxolimab in advanced cancers. Profiled with immunoSEQ multiplex PCR; TCRdb holds only in-frame clones, not every one. The data contain about 73,000 clones, 75% to 90% of them singletons. The source material was CD4+ or CD8+ T cells sorted from blood, sampled in a trial of the OX40 agonist ivuxolimab. These receptors all stem from an adult with an advanced solid tumor such as melanoma, head and neck, liver or kidney cancer. Both conserved end residues are part of each CDR3. The order of the fields is clone size, D gene, V gene, J gene, CDR3 protein, CDR3 DNA. A D gene is named only where the DNA matches it firmly. Expanded clones get a size class; other rows say once, few or many, or leave the size out.

.,.,TRBV11-3,TRBJ2-3,CASSLDETDTQYF,TGTGCCAGCAGCTTAGATGAGACAGATACGCAGTATTTT
.,TRBD1,TRBV10-3,TRBJ2-5,CAISETGQGVQETQYF,TGTGCCATCAGTGAGACCGGACAGGGGGTTCAAGAGACCCAGTACTTC
once,TRBD1,TRBV2,TRBJ2-3,CASSWDREYTDTQYF,TGTGCCAGCAGTTGGGACAGGGAGTATACAGATACGCAGTATTTT
.,.,TRBV1,TRBJ2-5,CTSSPRRIAGDQETQYF,TGCACCAGCAGCCCTCGGCGTATAGCGGGAGACCAAGAGACCCAGTACTTC
.,.,TRBV27,TRBJ1-2,CASSLRDSSYGYTF,TGTGCCAGCAGTTTAAGGGACTCCAGCTATGGCTACACCTTC
.,.,TRBV27,TRBJ2-1,CASSLLGKPEQFF,TGTGCCAGCAGTTTATTGGGGAAGCCTGAGCAGTTCTTC
.,.,TRBV6-1,TRBJ1-3,CASSEWFAGNTIYF,TGTGCCAGCAGTGAATGGTTTGCTGGAAACACCATATATTTT
.,.,TRBV7-6,TRBJ2-7,CASSQEVGLRTYEQYF,TGTGCCAGCAGCCAAGAGGTCGGACTTCGCACCTACGAGCAGTACTTC
.,TRBD2,TRBV9,TRBJ2-7,CASSVASGIPYEQYF,TGTGCCAGCAGCGTAGCAAGCGGGATCCCCTACGAGCAGTACTTC
once,TRBD1,TRBV11-1,TRBJ2-5,CASSYGDRGVRETQYF,TGTGCCAGCAGCTACGGGGACAGGGGAGTTAGGGAGACCCAGTACTTC
.,.,TRBV7-6,TRBJ2-3,CASSPGGGPLGTDTQYF,TGTGCCAGCAGCCCTGGAGGCGGGCCCCTAGGCACAGATACGCAGTATTTT
.,.,TRBV25-1,TRBJ1-1,CASIATGVGTEAFF,TGTGCCAGCATCGCGACGGGGGTCGGGACTGAAGCTTTCTTT
.,TRBD1,TRBV29-1,TRBJ1-4,CSVVTGGLNEKLFF,TGCAGCGTAGTGACAGGGGGGCTTAATGAAAAACTGTTTTTT
.,.,TRBV5-1,TRBJ1-3,CASSLMAGNSGNTIYF,TGCGCCAGCAGCTTGATGGCGGGCAACTCTGGAAACACCATATATTTT
.,.,TRBV7-3,TRBJ2-7,CASSLNHGYEQYF,TGTGCCAGCAGCTTAAATCATGGCTACGAGCAGTACTTC
.,.,TRBV18,TRBJ1-1,CASSPQMNTEAFF,TGTGCCAGCTCACCACAGATGAACACTGAAGCTTTCTTT
.,.,TRBV15,TRBJ1-3,CATSSDGSSGNTIYF,TGTGCCACCAGCAGTGACGGCAGCTCTGGAAACACCATATATTTT
.,.,TRBV7-2,TRBJ2-7,CASSLPAYEQYF,TGTGCCAGCAGCCTTCCGGCCTACGAGCAGTACTTC
.,.,TRBV5-4,TRBJ1-5,CATSSGGNSNQPQHF,TGTGCCACCTCTAGCGGAGGAAATAGCAATCAGCCCCAGCATTTT
.,.,TRBV5-1,TRBJ2-5,CASSPDRLAGETQYF,TGCGCCAGCAGCCCCGACAGGCTGGCGGGAGAGACCCAGTACTTC
.,.,TRBV7-6,TRBJ2-1,CASSPLGQYNEQFF,TGTGCCAGCAGCCCACTCGGACAGTACAATGAGCAGTTCTTC
.,TRBD1,TRBV4-1,TRBJ2-1,CASSQAIGTGGNEQFF,TGCGCCAGCAGCCAGGCTATCGGGACAGGGGGCAATGAGCAGTTCTTC
.,TRBD2,TRBV2,TRBJ2-7,CASNGGGGREQYF,TGTGCCAGCAATGGGGGGGGAGGGCGCGAGCAGTACTTC
once,.,TRBV29-1,TRBJ2-7,CSVVGGERGYEQYF,TGCAGCGTAGTCGGGGGTGAACGAGGCTACGAGCAGTACTTC
.,TRBD1,TRBV5-1,TRBJ2-1,CASSRDRAHNEQFF,TGCGCCAGCAGCCGGGACAGGGCCCACAATGAGCAGTTCTTC
.,.,TRBV10-3,TRBJ1-1,CAISAVMNTEAFF,TGTGCCATCAGTGCGGTGATGAACACTGAAGCTTTCTTT
few,TRBD2,TRBV30,TRBJ2-7,CAWSLAGGYEQYF,TGTGCCTGGAGCCTAGCGGGAGGTTACGAGCAGTACTTC